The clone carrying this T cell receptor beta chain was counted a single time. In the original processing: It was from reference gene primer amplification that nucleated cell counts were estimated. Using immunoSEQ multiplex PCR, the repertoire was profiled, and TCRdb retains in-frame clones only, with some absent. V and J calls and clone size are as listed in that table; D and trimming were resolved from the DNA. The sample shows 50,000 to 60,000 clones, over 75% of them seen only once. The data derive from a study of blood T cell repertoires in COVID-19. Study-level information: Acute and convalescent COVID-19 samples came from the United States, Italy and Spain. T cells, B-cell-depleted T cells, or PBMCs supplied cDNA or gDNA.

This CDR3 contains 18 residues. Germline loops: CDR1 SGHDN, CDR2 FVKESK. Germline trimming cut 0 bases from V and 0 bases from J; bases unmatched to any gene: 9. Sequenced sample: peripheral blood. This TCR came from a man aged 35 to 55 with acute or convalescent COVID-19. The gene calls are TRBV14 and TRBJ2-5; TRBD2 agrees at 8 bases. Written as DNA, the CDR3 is TGTGCCAGCAGCCAAGAATGGGTGGGCGGGAGGAACCAAGAGACCCAGTACTTC. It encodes CASSQEWVGGRNQETQYF.